This T cell receptor (beta chain) was obtained from a study of T cells after yellow fever vaccination. Trimming left V 1 base short and J 3 bases short, with 12 bases between. The CDR3 is 15 amino acids. Per germline, CDR1 MNHEY and CDR2 SVGAGI. This clonotype showed up many times. TCRdb ran MiXCR on the 5' RACE reads and lists one entry per CDR3 protein. The sample shows approximately 69,000 distinct CDR3 sequences, 5% to 6.5% of them seen only once. The TCR comes from a man aged 18 to 30 who received the YFV17D yellow fever vaccine. The rearrangement uses TRBV6-5 and TRBJ1-2; D is possibly TRBD1 (5 bases). Specimen: CD4+ T cells sorted from PBMCs, collected roughly 14 days after the first yellow fever vaccination. CDR3 loop: CASSYLQTRDYGYTF. CDR3 DNA: TGTGCCAGCAGTTACTTACAGACCAGGGACTATGGCTACACCTTC.